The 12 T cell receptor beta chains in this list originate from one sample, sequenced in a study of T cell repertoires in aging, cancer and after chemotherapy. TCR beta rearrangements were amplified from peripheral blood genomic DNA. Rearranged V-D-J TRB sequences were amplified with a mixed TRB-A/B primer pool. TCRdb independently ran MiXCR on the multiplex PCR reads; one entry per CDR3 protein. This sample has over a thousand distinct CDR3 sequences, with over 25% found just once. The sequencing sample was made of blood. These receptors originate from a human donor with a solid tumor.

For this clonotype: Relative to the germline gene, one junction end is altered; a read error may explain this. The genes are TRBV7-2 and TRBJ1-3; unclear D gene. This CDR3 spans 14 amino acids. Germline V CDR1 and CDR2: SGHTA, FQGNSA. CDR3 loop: CASSRASAWNTIYF. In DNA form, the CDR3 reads TGCGCCAGCAGCCGGGCCTCGGCCTGGAACACCATATATTTT.

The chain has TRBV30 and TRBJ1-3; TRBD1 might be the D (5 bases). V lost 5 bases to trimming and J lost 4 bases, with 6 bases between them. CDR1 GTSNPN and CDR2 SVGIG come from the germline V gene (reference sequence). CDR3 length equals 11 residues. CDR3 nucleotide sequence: TGTGCCTGGGACAGAGGAAACACCATATATTTT. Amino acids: CAWDRGNTIYF.

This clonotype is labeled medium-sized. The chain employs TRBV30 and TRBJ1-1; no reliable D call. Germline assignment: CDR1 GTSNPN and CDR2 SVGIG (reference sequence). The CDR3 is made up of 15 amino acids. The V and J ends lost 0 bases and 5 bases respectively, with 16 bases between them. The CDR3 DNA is TGTGCCTGGAGTGTTGGTGTCGGGTTGATGACTGAAGCTTTCTTT. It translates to CAWSVGVGLMTEAFF.

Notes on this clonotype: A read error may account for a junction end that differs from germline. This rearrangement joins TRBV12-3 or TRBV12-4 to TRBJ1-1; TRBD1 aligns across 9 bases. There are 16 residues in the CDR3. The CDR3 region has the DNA TGTGCCTGCAGGGGGACAGGGTTGGGTATAAACACTGAAGCTTTCTTT. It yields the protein CACRGTGLGINTEAFF.

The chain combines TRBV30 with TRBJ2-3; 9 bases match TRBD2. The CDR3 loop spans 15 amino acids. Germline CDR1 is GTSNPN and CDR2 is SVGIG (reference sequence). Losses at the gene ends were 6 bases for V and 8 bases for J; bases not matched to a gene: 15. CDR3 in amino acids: CACPRGGGGAGTQYF. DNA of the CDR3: TGTGCCTGCCCCCGGGGTGGCGGGGGGGCGGGTACGCAGTATTTT. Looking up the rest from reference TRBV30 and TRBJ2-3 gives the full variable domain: SQTIHQWPATLVQPVGSPLSLECTVEGTSNPNLYWYRQAAGRGLQLLFYSVGIGQISSEVPQNLSASRPQDRQFILSSKKLLLSDSGFYLCACPRGGGGAGTQYFGPGTRLTVL.

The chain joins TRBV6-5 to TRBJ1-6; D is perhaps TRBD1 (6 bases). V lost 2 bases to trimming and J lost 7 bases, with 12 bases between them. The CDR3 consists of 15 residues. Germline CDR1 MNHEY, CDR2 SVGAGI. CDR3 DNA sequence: TGTGCCAGCAGTTACCAGGGGTTCCCCAATTCACCCCTCCACTTT. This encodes CASSYQGFPNSPLHF.

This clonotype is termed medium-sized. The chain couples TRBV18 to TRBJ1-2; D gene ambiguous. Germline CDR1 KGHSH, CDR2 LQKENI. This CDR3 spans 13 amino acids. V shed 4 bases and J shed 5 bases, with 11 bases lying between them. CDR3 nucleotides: TGTGCCAGCTCACAGGAGAAGAATTATGGCTACACCTTC. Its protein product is CASSQEKNYGYTF.

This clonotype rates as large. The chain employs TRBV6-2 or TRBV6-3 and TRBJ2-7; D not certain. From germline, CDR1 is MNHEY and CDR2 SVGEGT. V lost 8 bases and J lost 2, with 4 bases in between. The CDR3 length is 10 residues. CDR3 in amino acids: CASGTYEQYF. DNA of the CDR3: TGTGCCAGCGGGACCTACGAGCAGTACTTC.

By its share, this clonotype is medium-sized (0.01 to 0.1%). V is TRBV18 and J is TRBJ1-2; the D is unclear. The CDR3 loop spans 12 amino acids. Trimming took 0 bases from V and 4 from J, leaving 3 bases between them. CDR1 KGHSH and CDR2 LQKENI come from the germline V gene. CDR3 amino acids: CASSPPTYGYTF. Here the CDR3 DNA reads TGTGCCAGCTCACCACCAACCTATGGCTACACCTTC.

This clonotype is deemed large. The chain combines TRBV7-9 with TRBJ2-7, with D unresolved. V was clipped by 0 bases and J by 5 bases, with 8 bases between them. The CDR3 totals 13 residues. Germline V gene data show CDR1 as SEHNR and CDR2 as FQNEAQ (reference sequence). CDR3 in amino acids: CASSLADRHEQYF. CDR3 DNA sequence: TGTGCCAGCAGCTTAGCCGATAGGCACGAGCAGTACTTC.

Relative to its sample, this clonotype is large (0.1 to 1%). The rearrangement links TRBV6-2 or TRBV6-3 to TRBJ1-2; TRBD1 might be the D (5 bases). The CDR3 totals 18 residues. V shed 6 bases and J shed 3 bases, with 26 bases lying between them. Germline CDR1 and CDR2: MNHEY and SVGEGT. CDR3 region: CASSHNTIRQTEDYGYTF. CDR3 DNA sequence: TGTGCCAGCAGCCACAACACCATACGACAGACCGAGGACTATGGCTACACCTTC.

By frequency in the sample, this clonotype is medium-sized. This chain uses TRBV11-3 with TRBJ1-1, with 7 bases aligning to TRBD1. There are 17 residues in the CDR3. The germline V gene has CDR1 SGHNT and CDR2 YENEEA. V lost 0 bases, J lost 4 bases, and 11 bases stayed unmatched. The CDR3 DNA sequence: TGTGCCAGCAGCTTAGATCTAATTACAGGGGTGAGCACTGAAGCTTTCTTT. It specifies CASSLDLITGVSTEAFF.